This T cell receptor (beta chain) was retrieved from a study of Ad26.COV2.S vaccination and SARS-CoV-2 variants. General observations from the study: Vaccine recipients had higher spike-specific TCR breadth than placebo recipients. Non-spike TCR breadth did not differ much between vaccine and placebo recipients.

Treatment denoted: some 19 received Ad26.COV2.S at low or high dose, single or two shots; 5 received placebo; per-sample allocation not given. Specimen acquisition occurred on day 63 following the initial vaccine or placebo injection. Sequenced by immunoSEQ multiplex PCR; TCRdb stores in-frame clones only, minus some. This repertoire shows 250,000 or so clones, 87% found once; its top ten account for roughly 3%. For this clone: Its cognate antigen is unknown.

The sequence was obtained from a person aged 18-60 years who received the Ad26.COV2.S COVID-19 vaccine or a placebo. Specimen: peripheral blood, collected in a trial of Ad26.COV2.S vaccine versus placebo.

The chain's CDR3 is CASSYIGANYGYTF. The DNA of the CDR3 is TGTGCCAGCAGTTACATTGGGGCTAACTATGGCTACACCTTC. V gene TRBV6-5 combines with J gene TRBJ1-2; D is uncertain. In germline, CDR1 is MNHEY, CDR2 SVGAGI. Trimming removed 2 bases from V and 0 bases from J, with 7 bases in between. This CDR3 has 14 amino acids.